This T cell receptor (beta chain) stems from a study of blood T cell repertoires in COVID-19. Trimming took off 3 bases at V and 2 bases at J, with 14 bases between the two ends. The CDR3 covers 15 residues. CDR1 SGHKS and CDR2 YYEKEE come from the germline V gene (reference sequence). In terms of age and location, participants ranged from roughly 18 to 95 years and lived in about 25 US areas. Using immunoSEQ multiplex PCR, the repertoire was profiled, and TCRdb retains in-frame clones only, with some absent. The repertoire holds about 400,000 clones, with about 87% as singletons. The chain is built from TRBV5-5 and TRBJ1-2; D is unresolved. The sample consisted of PBMCs or T cells enriched from blood (not recorded which). This clonotype was obtained from a man between 40 and 49 years old in a cohort exposed to, infected with or recovered from COVID-19 (not recorded which). CDR3 bases: TGTGCCAGCAGCTCGAGTGGCGGAAACAACTATGGCTACACCTTC. Translating gives CASSSSGGNNYGYTF. Combining the CDR3 with reference TRBV5-5 and TRBJ1-2 gives the whole variable domain DAGVTQSPTHLIKTRGQQVTLRCSPISGHKSVSWYQQVLGQGPQFIFQYYEKEERGRGNFPDRFSARQFPNYSSELNVNALLLGDSALYLCASSSSGGNNYGYTFGSGTRLTVV.